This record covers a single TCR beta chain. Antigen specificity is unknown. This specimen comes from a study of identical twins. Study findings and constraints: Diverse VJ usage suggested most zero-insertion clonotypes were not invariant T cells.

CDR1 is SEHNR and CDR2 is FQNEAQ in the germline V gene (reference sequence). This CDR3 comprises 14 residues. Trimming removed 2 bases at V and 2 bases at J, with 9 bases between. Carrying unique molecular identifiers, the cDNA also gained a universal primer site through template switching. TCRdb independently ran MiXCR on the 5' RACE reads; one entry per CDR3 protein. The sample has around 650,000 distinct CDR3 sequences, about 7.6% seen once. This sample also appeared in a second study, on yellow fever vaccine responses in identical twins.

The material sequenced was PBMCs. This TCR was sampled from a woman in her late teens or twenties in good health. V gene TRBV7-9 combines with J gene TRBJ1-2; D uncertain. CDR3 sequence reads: CASSLKAGNYGYTF. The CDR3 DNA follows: TGTGCCAGCAGCTTAAAAGCGGGGAACTATGGCTACACCTTC.